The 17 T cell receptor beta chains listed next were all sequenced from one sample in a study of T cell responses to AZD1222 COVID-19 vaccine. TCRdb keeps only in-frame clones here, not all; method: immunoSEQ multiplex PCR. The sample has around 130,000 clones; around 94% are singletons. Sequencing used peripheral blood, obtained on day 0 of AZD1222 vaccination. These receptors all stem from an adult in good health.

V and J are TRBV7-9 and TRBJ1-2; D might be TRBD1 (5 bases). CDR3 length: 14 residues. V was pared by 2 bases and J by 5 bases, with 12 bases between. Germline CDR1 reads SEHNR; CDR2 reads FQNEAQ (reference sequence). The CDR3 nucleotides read TGTGCCAGCAGCTTATGGGGGGGTGAATATGGCTACACCTTC. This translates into CASSLWGGEYGYTF.

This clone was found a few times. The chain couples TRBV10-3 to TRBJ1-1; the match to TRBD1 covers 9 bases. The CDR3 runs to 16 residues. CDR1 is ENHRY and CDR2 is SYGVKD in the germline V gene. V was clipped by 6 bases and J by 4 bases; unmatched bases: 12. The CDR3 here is CAIRSGTGSAGTEAFF. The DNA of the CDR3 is TGTGCCATCAGGTCGGGGACAGGGAGTGCGGGCACTGAAGCTTTCTTT.

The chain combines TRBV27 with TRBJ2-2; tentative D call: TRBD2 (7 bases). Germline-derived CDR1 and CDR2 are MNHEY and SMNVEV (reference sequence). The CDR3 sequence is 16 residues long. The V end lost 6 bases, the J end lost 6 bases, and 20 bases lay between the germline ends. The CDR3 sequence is CASSASGGRLSGELFF. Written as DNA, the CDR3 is TGTGCCAGCAGCGCATCGGGGGGCCGGTTGTCCGGGGAGCTGTTTTTT.

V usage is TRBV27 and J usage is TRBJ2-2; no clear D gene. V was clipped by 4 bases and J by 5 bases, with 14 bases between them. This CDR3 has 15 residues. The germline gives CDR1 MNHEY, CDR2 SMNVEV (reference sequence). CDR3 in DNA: TGTGCCAGCAGTTCTGACCTCATCGGGACCGGGGAGCTGTTTTTT. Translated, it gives CASSSDLIGTGELFF.

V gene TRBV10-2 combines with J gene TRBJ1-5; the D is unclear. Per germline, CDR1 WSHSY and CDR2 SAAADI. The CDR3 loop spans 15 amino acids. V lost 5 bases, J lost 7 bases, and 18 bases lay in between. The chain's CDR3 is CASSSPGSGGQPQHF. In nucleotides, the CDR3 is TGCGCCAGCAGTTCTCCGGGATCCGGTGGGCAGCCCCAGCATTTT.

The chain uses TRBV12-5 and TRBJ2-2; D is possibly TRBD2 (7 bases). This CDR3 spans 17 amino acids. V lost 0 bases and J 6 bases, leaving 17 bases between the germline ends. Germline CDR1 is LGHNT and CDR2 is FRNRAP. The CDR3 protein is CASGLVFTGGDAGELFF. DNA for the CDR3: TGTGCTAGTGGTTTGGTATTCACGGGGGGCGACGCCGGGGAGCTGTTTTTT.

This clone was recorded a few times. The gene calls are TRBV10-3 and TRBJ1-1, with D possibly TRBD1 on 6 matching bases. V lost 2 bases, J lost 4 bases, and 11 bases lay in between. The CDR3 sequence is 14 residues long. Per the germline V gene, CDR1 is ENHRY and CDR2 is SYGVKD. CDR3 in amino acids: CAISERGVGTEAFF. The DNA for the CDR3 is TGTGCCATCAGTGAGAGGGGGGTGGGCACTGAAGCTTTCTTT.

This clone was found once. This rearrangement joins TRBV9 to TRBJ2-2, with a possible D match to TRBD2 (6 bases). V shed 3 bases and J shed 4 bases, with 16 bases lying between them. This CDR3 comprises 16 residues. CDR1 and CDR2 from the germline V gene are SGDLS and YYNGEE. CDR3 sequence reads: CASSAPSGVLTGELFF. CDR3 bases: TGTGCCAGCAGCGCCCCGTCGGGGGTCCTCACCGGGGAGCTGTTTTTT.

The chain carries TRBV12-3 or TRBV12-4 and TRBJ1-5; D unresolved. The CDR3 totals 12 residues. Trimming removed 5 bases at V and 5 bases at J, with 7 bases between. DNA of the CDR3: TGTGCCAGCAGTCGACCGCATCAGCCCCAGCATTTT. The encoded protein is CASSRPHQPQHF.

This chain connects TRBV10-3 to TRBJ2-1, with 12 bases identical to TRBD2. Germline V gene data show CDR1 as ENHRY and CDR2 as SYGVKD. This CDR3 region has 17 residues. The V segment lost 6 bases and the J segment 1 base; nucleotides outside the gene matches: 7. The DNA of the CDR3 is TGTGCCATCAGCGCGACTAGCGGGAGTGGATCCTACAATGAGCAGTTCTTC. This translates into CAISATSGSGSYNEQFF.

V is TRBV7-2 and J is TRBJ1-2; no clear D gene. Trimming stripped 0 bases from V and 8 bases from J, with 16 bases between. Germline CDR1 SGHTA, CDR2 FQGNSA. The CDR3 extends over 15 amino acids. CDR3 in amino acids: CASSLAPGLPGGYTF. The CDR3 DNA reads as TGTGCCAGCAGCTTAGCACCAGGCCTACCGGGGGGCTACACCTTC. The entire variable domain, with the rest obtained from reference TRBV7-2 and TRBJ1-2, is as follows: GAGVSQSPSNKVTEKGKDVELRCDPISGHTALYWYRQSLGQGLEFLIYFQGNSAPDKSGLPSDRFSAERTGGSVSTLTIQRTQQEDSAVYLCASSLAPGLPGGYTFGSGTRLTVV.

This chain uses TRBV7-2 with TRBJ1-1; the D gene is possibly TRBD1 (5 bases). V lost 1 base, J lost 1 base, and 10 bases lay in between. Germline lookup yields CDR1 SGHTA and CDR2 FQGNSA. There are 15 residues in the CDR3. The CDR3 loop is CASSLVAGTNTEAFF. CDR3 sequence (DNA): TGTGCCAGCAGCTTAGTGGCAGGGACGAACACTGAAGCTTTCTTT.

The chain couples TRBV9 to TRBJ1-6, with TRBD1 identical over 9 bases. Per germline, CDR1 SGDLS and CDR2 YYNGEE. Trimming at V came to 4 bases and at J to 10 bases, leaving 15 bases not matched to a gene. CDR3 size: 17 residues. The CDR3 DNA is TGTGCCAGCAGCTTCCGAGGGGACAGGGCCCCGGGGTCACCCCTCCACTTT. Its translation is CASSFRGDRAPGSPLHF.

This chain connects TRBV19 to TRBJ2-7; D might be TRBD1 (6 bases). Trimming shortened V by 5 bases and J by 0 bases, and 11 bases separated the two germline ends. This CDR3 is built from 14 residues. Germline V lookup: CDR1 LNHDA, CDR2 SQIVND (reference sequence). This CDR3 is CASSSPGHSYEQYF. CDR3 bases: TGTGCCAGTAGTTCCCCGGGACACTCCTACGAGCAGTACTTC. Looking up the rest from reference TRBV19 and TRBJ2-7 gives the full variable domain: DGGITQSPKYLFRKEGQNVTLSCEQNLNHDAMYWYRQDPGQGLRLIYYSQIVNDFQKGDIAEGYSVSREKKESFPLTVTSAQKNPTAFYLCASSSPGHSYEQYFGPGTRLTVT.

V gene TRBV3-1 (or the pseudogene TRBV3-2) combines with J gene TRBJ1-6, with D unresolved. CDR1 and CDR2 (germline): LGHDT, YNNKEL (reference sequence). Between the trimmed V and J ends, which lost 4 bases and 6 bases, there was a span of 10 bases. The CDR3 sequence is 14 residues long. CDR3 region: CASSPRGTNSPLHF. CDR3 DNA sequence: TGTGCCAGCAGCCCAAGAGGAACTAATTCACCCCTCCACTTT.

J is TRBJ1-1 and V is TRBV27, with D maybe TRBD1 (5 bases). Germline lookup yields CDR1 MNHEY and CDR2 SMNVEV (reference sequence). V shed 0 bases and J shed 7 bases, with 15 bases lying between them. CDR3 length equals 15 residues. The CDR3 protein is CASSLSTRGKGEAFF. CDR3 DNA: TGTGCCAGCAGTTTATCGACGCGGGGGAAGGGTGAAGCTTTCTTT.

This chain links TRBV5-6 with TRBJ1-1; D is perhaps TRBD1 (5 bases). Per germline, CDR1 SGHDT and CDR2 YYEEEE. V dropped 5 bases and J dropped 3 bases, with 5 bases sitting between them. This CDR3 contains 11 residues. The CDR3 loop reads CASRGDTEAFF. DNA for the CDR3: TGTGCCAGCAGGGGGGACACTGAAGCTTTCTTT.